The 11 T cell receptor beta chains in this list originate from one sample, sequenced in a study of radiation and T cells in renal cell carcinoma. Some clones are missing from TCRdb's copy, which holds only in-frame ones; the method was immunoSEQ multiplex PCR. The sample includes 15,000 to 20,000 clones, roughly 54% seen only once; the top ten take 10% to 15%. As to treatment: 15 Gy SBRT to primary tumor, nephrectomy 4 weeks later. Sequenced material: tumor tissue, taken from a patient whose treatment included radiotherapy and nephrectomy. All receptors derive from a man between 50 and 59 years old with renal cell carcinoma.

V usage is TRBV5-1 and J usage is TRBJ2-5; TRBD2 agrees at 11 bases. Germline V gene sequence: CDR1 SGHRS, CDR2 YFSETQ. The length of the CDR3 is 15 residues. J lost 1 base, V lost 6 bases, and 5 bases had no gene match. CDR3 nucleotide sequence: TGCGCCAGCACCCCCGGGACTAGCGGCCAAGAGACCCAGTACTTC. Amino acid sequence: CASTPGTSGQETQYF.

This clone was found a few times. J is TRBJ1-5 and V is TRBV7-8; D is unresolved. Germline assignment: CDR1 SGHVS and CDR2 FQNEAQ. This CDR3 is 15 amino acids long. The V end was cut by 0 bases, the J end by 5 bases, with 11 bases between. The CDR3 loop is CASSLARATHQPQHF. In DNA, the CDR3 is TGTGCCAGCAGCTTAGCGCGCGCCACACATCAGCCCCAGCATTTT.

This clone was detected many times. The J gene is TRBJ2-7, the V gene TRBV27, with TRBD1 matching over 10 bases. Germline CDR1 reads MNHEY; CDR2 reads SMNVEV (reference sequence). The CDR3 extends over 14 amino acids. J lost 5 bases, V lost 5 bases, and 6 bases had no gene match. The CDR3 sequence is CASSPRQGADEQYF. CDR3 sequence (DNA): TGTGCCAGCAGTCCCCGACAGGGGGCGGACGAGCAGTACTTC.

The chain couples TRBV5-1 to TRBJ2-5, with a possible D match to TRBD1 (5 bases). The CDR3 runs 14 residues. Trimming shortened V by 0 bases and J by 5 bases, and 11 bases separated the two germline ends. Germline loops: CDR1 SGHRS, CDR2 YFSETQ. CDR3 amino acids: CASSLGQGRETQYF. CDR3 nucleotide sequence: TGCGCCAGCAGCTTGGGTCAGGGTAGGGAGACCCAGTACTTC.

The rearrangement uses TRBV6-6 and TRBJ2-2; no firm D call. Trimming cost V 0 bases and J 6 bases, with 8 bases left between them. The CDR3 runs to 14 residues. Germline CDR1 is MNHNY and CDR2 is SVGAGI (reference sequence). The DNA for the CDR3 is TGTGCCAGCAGTTACTCGCAGGATCCCGGGGAGCTGTTTTTT. Translation: CASSYSQDPGELFF.

The CDR3 spells CASSLTGRDTEAFF. The CDR3 nucleotides are TGCGCCAGCAGCTTGACAGGGAGGGACACTGAAGCTTTCTTT. The chain joins TRBV5-1 to TRBJ1-1, with D possibly matching TRBD1 (6 bases). Germline loops: CDR1 SGHRS, CDR2 YFSETQ. The V and J ends lost 1 base and 3 bases respectively, with 10 bases between them. The CDR3 runs 14 residues.

This clone has a handful of counts. V is TRBV29-1 and J is TRBJ2-6; maybe TRBD2 (5 bases). The CDR3 length is 13 residues. Germline loops: CDR1 SQVTM, CDR2 ANQGSEA. Trimming pared 4 bases from V and 4 bases from J, leaving 8 bases between. The chain's CDR3 is CSVAGSGANVLTF. In DNA form, the CDR3 reads TGCAGCGTTGCGGGGAGCGGGGCCAACGTCCTGACTTTC.

The rearrangement uses TRBV7-9 and TRBJ2-5, with D unclear. The V gene's germline CDR1 is SEHNR and CDR2 FQNEAQ (reference sequence). Trimming removed 4 bases from V and 5 bases from J, with 11 bases in between. The CDR3 extends over 13 amino acids. CDR3 sequence (DNA): TGTGCCAGCAGCTCGCAGGAAAGCGAGACCCAGTACTTC. Translating gives CASSSQESETQYF. The full variable domain, rest sourced from reference TRBV7-9 and TRBJ2-5, is DTGVSQNPRHKITKRGQNVTFRCDPISEHNRLYWYRQTLGQGPEFLTYFQNEAQLEKSRLLSDRFSAERPKGSFSTLEIQRTEQGDSAMYLCASSSQESETQYFGPGTRLLVL.

This chain uses TRBV9 with TRBJ2-5; D is possibly TRBD1 (5 bases). The V end was cut by 2 bases, the J end by 2 bases, with 13 bases between. The CDR3 length is 15 residues. Germline CDR1 and CDR2: SGDLS and YYNGEE. DNA for the CDR3: TGTGCCAGCAGCGTTAGTGGGGCGGTTCAAGAGACCCAGTACTTC. It codes for CASSVSGAVQETQYF.

The CDR3 sequence: CASLGTGVPYGYTF. DNA for the CDR3: TGTGCCAGCCTGGGTACAGGGGTCCCCTATGGCTACACCTTC. The V gene is TRBV2, the J gene TRBJ1-2; the match to TRBD1 covers 7 bases. CDR1 and CDR2 from the germline V gene are SNHLY and FYNNEI. V lost 8 bases, J lost 4 bases, and 10 bases stayed unmatched. The CDR3 has 14 residues.

The chain couples TRBV4-2 to TRBJ2-5; either TRBD1 or TRBD2 may fit D (5 bases each). The germline V gene has CDR1 LGHNA and CDR2 YNFKEQ. The CDR3 runs to 16 residues. V was shortened by 1 base and J by 1 base, with 13 bases between the two germline ends. CDR3 coding DNA: TGTGCCAGCAGCCAAGGCCTCAGGGCGGGCCAAGAGACCCAGTACTTC. Translated, it gives CASSQGLRAGQETQYF.